The source of this T cell receptor beta chain is a study of cytomegalovirus exposure and HLA in healthy donors. J lost 1 base, V lost 0 bases, and 3 bases had no gene match. The CDR3 is made up of 16 amino acids. Looked up from germline, CDR1 is SGHRS and CDR2 is YFSETQ. This PCR relied on a set of 60 Vbeta primers and 13 Jbeta primers. Sequencing was performed with immunoSEQ multiplex PCR; in TCRdb, only in-frame clones are kept and a portion is missing. Of about 200,000 clones listed, roughly 79% are singletons. This TCR was sampled from a man aged 25-40 years in good health and CMV-seronegative. Sequences were obtained from PBMCs. V and J are TRBV5-1 and TRBJ2-5; 10 positions agree with TRBD2. The CDR3 sequence is CASSLVLAGFQETQYF. The CDR3 DNA reads as TGCGCCAGCAGCTTGGTACTAGCGGGATTCCAAGAGACCCAGTACTTC. Filled out from reference TRBV5-1 and TRBJ2-5, the complete variable domain reads KAGVTQTPRYLIKTRGQQVTLSCSPISGHRSVSWYQQTPGQGLQFLFEYFSETQRNKGNFPGRFSGRQFSNSRSEMNVSTLELGDSALYLCASSLVLAGFQETQYFGPGTRLLVL.